This entry is about one TCR beta chain. This entry is derived from a study of blood T cell repertoires in COVID-19. Study-level information: Nucleic acid was either cDNA or gDNA, and it came from T cells, B-cell-depleted T cells, or PBMCs.

Per the original methods: Nucleated cell number was recorded as an estimate derived from reference gene primer amplification. Only in-frame clones appear in the TCRdb table, and some are missing; sequencing was by immunoSEQ multiplex PCR. V and J calls plus clone size are reproduced from that table; the DNA served to infer D and trimming. The table records about 280,000 clones, roughly 87% of them present only once. V dropped 5 bases and J dropped 5 bases, with 9 bases sitting between them. The CDR3 is 12 amino acids. This receptor was taken from a human donor in a cohort sampled during active COVID-19. The chain recombines TRBV12-3 or TRBV12-4 with TRBJ1-1; D remains ambiguous. Sequenced input: peripheral blood. CDR3 sequence: CASSRSRTEAFF. The CDR3 DNA is TGTGCCAGCAGTAGGTCGCGGACTGAAGCTTTCTTT.